This T cell receptor (beta chain) was sequenced during a study of blood T cell repertoires in COVID-19. Sequencing was performed with immunoSEQ multiplex PCR; in TCRdb, only in-frame clones are kept and a portion is missing. The data contain around 220,000 clones, over 80% of them singletons. Germline V lookup: CDR1 LNHNV, CDR2 YYDKDF (reference sequence). CDR3 size: 14 residues. Trimming shortened V by 8 bases and J by 8 bases, and 16 bases separated the two germline ends. Material: PBMCs or T cells enriched from blood (not recorded which). The origin of this receptor is a woman between 18 and 29 years old who had recovered from COVID-19. The chain uses TRBV15 and TRBJ1-6; D possibly corresponds to TRBD1 (6 bases). CDR3 sequence: CATSQGILDSPLHF. CDR3 DNA: TGTGCCACCTCCCAGGGGATCTTGGATTCACCCCTCCACTTT.